The source of this T cell receptor (beta chain) is a study of control samples from healthy donors and cancer patients. This table comes from immunoSEQ multiplex PCR, and its TCRdb copy is limited to in-frame clones, with some not included. The table records about 160,000 clones, around 95% of them present only once. Trimming removed 4 bases at V and 4 bases at J, with 13 bases between. The CDR3 has 14 amino acids. Germline CDR1 reads LNHDA; CDR2 reads SQIVND (reference sequence). The TCR originated in an older woman in good health. This chain connects TRBV19 to TRBJ1-2, with a tentative D call TRBD1 (5 bases). Sequenced input: blood. CDR3 sequence (DNA): TGTGCCAGTAGTAGGCAGGGCCGACCCTATGGCTACACCTTC. Its translation is CASSRQGRPYGYTF.